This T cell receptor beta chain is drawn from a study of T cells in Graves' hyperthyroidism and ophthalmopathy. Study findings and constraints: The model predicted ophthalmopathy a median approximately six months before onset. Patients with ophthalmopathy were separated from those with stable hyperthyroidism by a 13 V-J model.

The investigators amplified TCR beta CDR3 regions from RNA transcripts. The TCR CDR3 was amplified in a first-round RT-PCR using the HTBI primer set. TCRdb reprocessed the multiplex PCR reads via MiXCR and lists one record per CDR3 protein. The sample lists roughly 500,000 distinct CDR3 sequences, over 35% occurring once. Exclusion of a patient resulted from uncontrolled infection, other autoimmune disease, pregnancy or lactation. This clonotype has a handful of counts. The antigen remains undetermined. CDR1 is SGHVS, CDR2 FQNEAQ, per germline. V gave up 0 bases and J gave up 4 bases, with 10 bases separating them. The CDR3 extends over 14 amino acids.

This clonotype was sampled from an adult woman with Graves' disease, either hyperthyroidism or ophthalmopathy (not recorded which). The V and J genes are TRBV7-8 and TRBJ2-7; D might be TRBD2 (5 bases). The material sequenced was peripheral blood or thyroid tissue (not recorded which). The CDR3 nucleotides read TGTGCCAGCAGCTTAGCGGGAGATGTGTACGAGCAGTACTTC. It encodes CASSLAGDVYEQYF.